This TCR beta chain was recorded in a study of identical twins. After template switching added a universal primer site, the resulting cDNA carried unique molecular identifiers. TCRdb re-analysed the 5' RACE reads in MiXCR, keeping a single row per CDR3 protein. Among roughly 540,000 distinct CDR3 sequences listed, about 20% were seen once. This clonotype was observed many times. The antigen is not known. Study results and caveats: Modelling approaches yielded underestimates of out-of-frame TCR alpha sharing between monozygotic twins. Sequences that were out-of-frame, alpha and twin-shared displayed an excess of low generation probability.

The same specimen was also included in a second study, on T cells expressing NK-cell markers.

Sequencing was performed on CD4+ T cells sorted from blood. The origin of this receptor is a woman between 18 and 29 years old in good health.

As DNA, the CDR3 is TGTGCCAGCAGTTTCCGCTTGGGGAGGGCGGGGGATACGCAGTATTTT. Translating gives CASSFRLGRAGDTQYF. The chain couples TRBV28 to TRBJ2-3, with TRBD2 matching 7 bases. The CDR3 sequence is 16 residues long. Germline CDR1 reads MDHEN; CDR2 reads SYDVKM. The trim removed 3 bases at V and 6 bases at J, leaving 12 bases unmatched.